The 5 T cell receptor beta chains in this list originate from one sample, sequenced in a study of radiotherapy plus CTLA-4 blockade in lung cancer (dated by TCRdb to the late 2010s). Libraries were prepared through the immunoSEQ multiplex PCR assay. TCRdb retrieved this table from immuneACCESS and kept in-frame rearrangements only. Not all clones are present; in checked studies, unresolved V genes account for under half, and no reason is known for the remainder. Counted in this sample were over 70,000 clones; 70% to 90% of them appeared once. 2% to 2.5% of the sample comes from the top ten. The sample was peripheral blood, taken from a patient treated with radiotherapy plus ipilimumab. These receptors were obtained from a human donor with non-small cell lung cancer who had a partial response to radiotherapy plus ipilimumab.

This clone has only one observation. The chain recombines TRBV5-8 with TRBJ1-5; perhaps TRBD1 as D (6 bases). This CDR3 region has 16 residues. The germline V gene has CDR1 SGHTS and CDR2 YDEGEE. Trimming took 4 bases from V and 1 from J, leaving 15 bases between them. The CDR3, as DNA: TGTGCCAGCAGCCCCGGGAGGGGGTGGAGCAATCAGCCCCAGCATTTT. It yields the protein CASSPGRGWSNQPQHF.

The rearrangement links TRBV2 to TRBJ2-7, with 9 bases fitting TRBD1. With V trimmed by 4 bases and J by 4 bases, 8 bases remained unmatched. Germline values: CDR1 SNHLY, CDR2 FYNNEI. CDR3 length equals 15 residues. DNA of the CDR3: TGTGCCAGCAGTGGGGACAGGGTTCAATTATACGAGCAGTACTTC. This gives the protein CASSGDRVQLYEQYF.

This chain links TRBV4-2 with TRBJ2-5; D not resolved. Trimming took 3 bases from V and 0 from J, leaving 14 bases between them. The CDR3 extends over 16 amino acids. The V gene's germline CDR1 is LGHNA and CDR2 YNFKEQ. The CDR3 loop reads CASSHRYSAYQETQYF. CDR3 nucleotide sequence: TGTGCCAGCAGCCACCGGTACTCAGCGTACCAAGAGACCCAGTACTTC.

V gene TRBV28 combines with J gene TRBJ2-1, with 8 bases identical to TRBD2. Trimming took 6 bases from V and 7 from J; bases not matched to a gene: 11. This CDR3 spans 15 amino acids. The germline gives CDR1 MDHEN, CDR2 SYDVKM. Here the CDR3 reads CASRKTGTRENEQFF. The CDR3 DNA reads TGTGCCAGCAGAAAGACCGGGACTAGGGAGAATGAGCAGTTCTTC.

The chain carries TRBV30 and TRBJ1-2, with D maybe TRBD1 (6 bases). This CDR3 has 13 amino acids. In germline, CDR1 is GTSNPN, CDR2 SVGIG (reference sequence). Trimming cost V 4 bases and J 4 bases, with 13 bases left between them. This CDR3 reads CAWTMGQTYGYTF. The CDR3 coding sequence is TGTGCCTGGACCATGGGACAAACCTATGGCTACACCTTC.